The text below deals with one TCR beta chain. This clone occurred once. The antigen it recognizes is unknown. An end of the junction does not agree with germline; a read error may underlie this. Other DNA variants within this sample encode the same CDR3. These data belong to a study of shared clonotypes between healthy human individuals (dated by TCRdb to the early 2020s). Some background on the complete study: The cohort comprised a couple of women and a few men aged 18 to 49 years. Per donor, three plates each were used for CD4 naive and CD4 memory, two for CD8 naive, and one for CD8 memory. To estimate repertoire size and how much clonotype sharing occurs between individuals, the study deeply sequenced the blood TCR repertoires of roughly 5 healthy adults. To increase sequencing depth and limit assay-specific biases, different laboratories used diverse techniques to prepare libraries and sequence TCR repertoires. Per donor, leukapheresis produced somewhere between about 0.94 and 9 billion PBMCs.

Results the study describes overall, beyond this receptor: Rarefaction of sorted-subset datasets indicated incomplete sequencing despite the large sequencing depth. Higher generation probabilities were observed for clonotypes shared by all four sorted-subset donors than for non-shared clonotypes. Because the study included a small number of donors, the genetic and exposure-history diversity represented was limited. Estimated clonotype richness was generally larger for naive than for memory subsets. Sampling was limited to blood, and TCR repertoires in tissue likely differ from TCR repertoires in blood. Sharing across several donors was observed for around 4.8% of naive CD4, over 3% of naive CD8, over 2% of memory CD4, and around 0.4% of memory CD8 clonotypes. Pairwise subsampling led to the expectation that sequencing depth would affect the degree of clonotype sharing among donors.

From the germline V gene (reference sequence), CDR1 is GTSNPN and CDR2 is SVGIG. The CDR3 spans 14 residues, from the cysteine through the phenylalanine. The DNA shown is the 42-base CDR3, in frame from base 1. TCR CDR3 regions were amplified from genomic DNA by multiplex PCR using the deep immunoSEQ assay. Extracted genomic DNA from each cell subset was spread evenly across all wells of several immunoSEQ 96-well plates, with each plate serving as a replicate. For sorted subsets, approximately 200 ng of genomic DNA, equivalent to 25,000 to 35,000 T cell genomes, went into each replicate PCR. Purified libraries were measured with a Qubit 3.0 fluorometer, size-checked on a Bioanalyzer 2100, and measured again with the KAPA Library Quantification kit. A separate single-read 150-cycle Illumina NextSeq 550 flow cell was used to sequence each immunoSEQ 96-well plate. The paper's data handling went like this. Because the immunoSEQ output included only junctional sequences and no quality scores, the filtering could not be the same as the filtering used for full-length reads. Sequences were annotated with PyIR, a Python wrapper for IgBLAST v1.9, and V/J genes and CDR3 were assigned using IMGT germline references. Reads were filtered out if the reads had weak V/J assignments (E-value above 1e-6), no CDR3, stop codons, out-of-frame junctions, or ambiguous translated residues. V3J clonotypes were defined by identical inferred V gene, J gene, and CDR3 amino acid sequence. To compute the percentage overlap between repertoires, the number of shared unique clonotypes was divided by the size of the smaller repertoire. Repertoire richness was assessed with RTK rarefaction, the Chao1 estimator, and Recon v2.1 estimates of unobserved clonotypes. Generation probabilities for all TCRbeta clonotypes obtained by the gDNA method from a handful of donors were computed using OLGA. TCRdb holds this immuneACCESS table with in-frame rearrangements only. Some clones are missing; in checked studies, unresolved V genes explain under half, and the rest has no known cause. V, J and clone size are taken as reported in that table, and D and trimming were inferred from the DNA itself. Present in this sample are 2 million or so clones, 85% to 95% of which were seen just once. The biggest ten clones account for approximately 0.13% of the sample.

The donors were healthy, HIV-negative adults with no recently reported acute infections or vaccinations. Every donor was a Caucasian adult residing in Nashville, Tennessee, USA. CD4+ T cells were enriched by magnetic negative selection, after which naive cells were positively selected on CD45RA and the negative fraction was taken as the memory subset. Blood was obtained by leukapheresis, after which PBMCs were separated by Ficoll-Histopaque density gradient centrifugation and cryopreserved in liquid nitrogen vapor phase. Analytical flow cytometry was used to check the purity and quantity of every magnetically sorted T cell population. Genomic DNA was isolated from every sorted fraction and measured by UV absorbance on a Nanodrop 2000c.

This chain joins TRBV30 to TRBJ2-2; no D gene can be assigned with confidence. The sample taken for sequencing was naive CD4+ T cells sorted from blood. The cell subset or site label, read with the paper, signifies: CD45RA+ positively selected. The receptor comes from a man aged 18 to 29 in good health. The CDR3 region has the sequence CAWSVLGSTGELFF. DNA sequence: TGTGCCTGGAGTGTATTGGGGTCCACCGGAGAGCTGTTTTTT.